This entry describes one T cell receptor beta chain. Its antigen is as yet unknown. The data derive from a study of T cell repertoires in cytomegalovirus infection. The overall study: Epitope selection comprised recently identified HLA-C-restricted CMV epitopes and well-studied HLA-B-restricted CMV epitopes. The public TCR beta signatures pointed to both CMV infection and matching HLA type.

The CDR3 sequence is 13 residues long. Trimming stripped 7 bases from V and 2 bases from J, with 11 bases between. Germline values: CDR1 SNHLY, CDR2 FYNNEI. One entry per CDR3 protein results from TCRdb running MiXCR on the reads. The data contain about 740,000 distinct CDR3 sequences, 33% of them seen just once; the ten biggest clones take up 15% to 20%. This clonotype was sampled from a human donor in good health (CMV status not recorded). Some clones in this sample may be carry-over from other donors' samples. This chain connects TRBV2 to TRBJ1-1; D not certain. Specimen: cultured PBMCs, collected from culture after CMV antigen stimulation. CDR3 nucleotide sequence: TGTGCCAGCACTTTGGACCTAAACACTGAAGCTTTCTTT. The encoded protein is CASTLDLNTEAFF. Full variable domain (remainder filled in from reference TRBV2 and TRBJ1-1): EPEVTQTPSHQVTQMGQEVILRCVPISNHLYFYWYRQILGQKVEFLVSFYNNEISEKSEIFDDQFSVERPDGSNFTLKIRSTKLEDSAMYFCASTLDLNTEAFFGQGTRLTVV.